Shown below are 30 T cell receptor beta chains from a single sample sequenced in a study of human T cells and chemical hapten exposure. TCRdb re-called the RACE reads through MiXCR, storing one row per CDR3 protein. This sample has 300,000 to 350,000 distinct CDR3 sequences, with around 7% found just once. Time point noted: patch test 1, 2 weeks after DPC sensitization. Treatment here: therapeutic diphenylcyclopropenone sensitization with weekly scalp DPC. Sequences were derived from whole blood, sampled in connection with sensitization to the hapten diphenylcyclopropenone (DPC). These receptor sequences come from a woman younger than 35 with alopecia areata. Some clones in this sample may be carry-over from other donors' samples.

This clonotype occurred a few times. This chain joins TRBV12-5 and TRBJ2-2; 9 bases line up with TRBD1. The CDR3 is 18 amino acids. Germline V gene lookup returns CDR1 LGHNT and CDR2 FRNRAP. The trim removed 4 bases at V and 0 bases at J, leaving 9 bases unmatched. CDR3 in DNA: TGTGCTAGTGGTTCACCCCCGGGACAGGGATCGAACACCGGGGAGCTGTTTTTT. Its protein product is CASGSPPGQGSNTGELFF.

This clonotype occurred a few times. CDR3 region: CASSSDYAEAFF. As DNA, the CDR3 is TGTGCCAGCAGTTCCGACTATGCGGAAGCTTTCTTT. The chain recombines TRBV6-6 with TRBJ1-1; D uncertain. V was clipped by 4 bases and J by 8 bases, with 11 bases between them. The V gene's germline CDR1 is MNHNY and CDR2 SVGAGI (reference sequence). The length of the CDR3 is 12 residues.

At least ten counts were recorded for this clonotype. V is TRBV21-1 and J is TRBJ1-2; the table's D call of TRBD1 was not tested on the DNA. TRBV21-1 is listed as a pseudogene. CDR3 size: 15 residues. The CDR3 here is CASSKSTHRGNGYTF. The CDR3 nucleotides read TGTGCCAGCAGCAAATCCACCCACAGGGGGAATGGCTACACCTTC.

This clonotype was seen a handful of times. The V and J genes are TRBV5-1 and TRBJ2-5; D possibly uses TRBD1 or TRBD2 (6 bases each). With 0 bases removed from V and 4 bases from J, the gap between germline ends came to 13 bases. The CDR3 spans 15 residues. Looked up from germline, CDR1 is SGHRS and CDR2 is YFSETQ. DNA of the CDR3: TGCGCCAGCAGCTTGGAAGGGGGGCTCGCAGAGACCCAGTACTTC. It codes for CASSLEGGLAETQYF.

The chain combines TRBV6-2 or TRBV6-3 with TRBJ1-1, with D perhaps matching TRBD1 (5 bases). The CDR3 runs 13 residues. V was pared by 6 bases and J by 6 bases, with 14 bases between. Germline assignment: CDR1 MNHEY and CDR2 SVGEGT. This CDR3 is CASREQVPPEAFF. DNA of the CDR3: TGTGCCAGCAGGGAACAGGTCCCTCCTGAAGCTTTCTTT.

This clonotype was seen many times. The chain couples TRBV6-5 to TRBJ2-7; unclear D gene. The V and J ends lost 10 bases and 0 bases respectively, with 19 bases between them. Germline V lookup: CDR1 MNHEY, CDR2 SVGAGI. This CDR3 spans 15 amino acids. The CDR3 sequence is CAIPLAATSSYEQYF. CDR3 bases: TGTGCCATCCCGTTGGCCGCCACGAGCTCCTACGAGCAGTACTTC.

The chain combines TRBV6-5 with TRBJ2-5, with D tentatively TRBD1 (5 bases). From germline, CDR1 is MNHEY and CDR2 SVGAGI. The CDR3 spans 14 residues. Trimming removed 0 bases from V and 4 bases from J, with 9 bases in between. The CDR3 DNA reads as TGTGCCAGCAGTTACTCCCTCCAGGGAGAGACCCAGTACTTC. Translated, it gives CASSYSLQGETQYF.

This clonotype was seen more than once but under ten times. This sequence joins TRBV5-1 and TRBJ2-7; 12 positions agree with TRBD2. The CDR3 sequence is 20 residues long. Germline CDR1 reads SGHRS; CDR2 reads YFSETQ. Germline trimming cut 5 bases from V and 0 bases from J; bases unmatched to any gene: 18. CDR3 bases: TGCGCCAGCAGAAAAGAACCGGGACTAGCGGGTTCCACTGTCTCCTACGAGCAGTACTTC. Amino acid sequence: CASRKEPGLAGSTVSYEQYF.

A few counts support this clonotype. The CDR3 spells CASSVYGRENTGELFF. The CDR3 nucleotides read TGTGCCAGTAGTGTCTACGGCAGAGAGAACACCGGGGAGCTGTTTTTT. The chain carries TRBV19 and TRBJ2-2; D is undetermined. The CDR3 is 16 residues long. CDR1 LNHDA and CDR2 SQIVND come from the germline V gene (reference sequence). Trimming cost V 5 bases and J 1 base, with 14 bases left between them.

The rearrangement links TRBV11-3 to TRBJ2-3; a weak D match, TRBD2 (6 bases). Trimming removed 2 bases from V and 7 bases from J, with 10 bases in between. This CDR3 comprises 13 residues. Looked up from germline, CDR1 is SGHNT and CDR2 is YENEEA. Here the CDR3 reads CASSLTGVNTQYF. The CDR3 DNA is TGTGCCAGCAGCTTAACGGGGGTTAATACGCAGTATTTT.

This clonotype has at least ten counts. V and J are TRBV7-2 and TRBJ2-6; no clear D gene. Looked up from germline, CDR1 is SGHTA and CDR2 is FQGNSA. The CDR3 has 15 residues. Trimming removed 6 bases from V and 0 bases from J, with 9 bases in between. The CDR3 region is CASSSRISGANVLTF. CDR3 coding DNA: TGTGCCAGCAGTTCAAGGATCTCTGGGGCCAACGTCCTGACTTTC. The variable domain in full, completed from reference TRBV7-2 and TRBJ2-6, reads GAGVSQSPSNKVTEKGKDVELRCDPISGHTALYWYRQSLGQGLEFLIYFQGNSAPDKSGLPSDRFSAERTGGSVSTLTIQRTQQEDSAVYLCASSSRISGANVLTFGAGSRLTVL.

This clonotype was counted a few times. The J gene is TRBJ1-6, the V gene TRBV12-5; no definite D call. This CDR3 is 16 amino acids long. CDR1 and CDR2 (germline): LGHNT, FRNRAP. V lost 0 bases and J lost 4, with 10 bases in between. This CDR3 is CASGLVLGGYNSPLHF. Here the CDR3 DNA reads TGTGCTAGTGGTTTGGTACTAGGTGGTTATAATTCACCCCTCCACTTT.

There are a few counts of this clonotype. The CDR3 nucleotides are TGTGCCACCAGCAGTCCCTGGGACAGGGGGGGGAATCAGCCCCAGCATTTT. Translating gives CATSSPWDRGGNQPQHF. V gene TRBV15 combines with J gene TRBJ1-5, with 11 bases fitting TRBD1. This CDR3 is 17 amino acids long. Germline loops: CDR1 LNHNV, CDR2 YYDKDF (reference sequence). Trimming cost V 3 bases and J 4 bases; bases outside gene matches: 8.

This clonotype was found many times. V usage is TRBV4-2 and J usage is TRBJ2-3, with 12 bases aligning to TRBD2. V lost 4 bases and J lost 0; bases outside the gene matches: 2. The V gene's germline CDR1 is LGHNA and CDR2 YNFKEQ. The CDR3 spans 16 residues. DNA of the CDR3: TGTGCCAGCAGCCGGACTAGCGGGGCTAGCACAGATACGCAGTATTTT. The encoded protein is CASSRTSGASTDTQYF.

This clonotype was observed at least ten times. The rearrangement uses TRBV13 and TRBJ2-7; TRBD1 aligns across 7 bases. The CDR3 runs 13 residues. CDR1 is PRHDT and CDR2 is FYEKMQ in the germline V gene (reference sequence). Trimming cost V 5 bases and J 2 bases; bases outside gene matches: 3. The CDR3 coding sequence is TGTGCCAGCAGCCCAGGGGGTCCCTACGAGCAGTACTTC. Protein product: CASSPGGPYEQYF.

This clonotype was counted a few times. The chain is built from TRBV6-1 and TRBJ1-2, with 7 positions matching TRBD1. V trimming: 1 base; J trimming: 4 bases; junction bases outside the gene matches: 6. The germline CDR1 and CDR2 sequences are MNHNS and SASEGT. The CDR3 has 15 amino acids. In DNA, the CDR3 is TGTGCCAGCAGTGAAGGGAGACAGGGAGCCTATGGCTACACCTTC. This sequence encodes CASSEGRQGAYGYTF.

The table lists this clonotype with a count of one. This sequence joins TRBV12-3 or TRBV12-4 and TRBJ1-5; D is perhaps TRBD1 (6 bases). V was cut by 6 bases and J by 1 base, with 10 bases left in between. The CDR3 spans 14 residues. In DNA, the CDR3 is TGTGCCAGCAGAAGACAGGAAAGCAATCAGCCCCAGCATTTT. It encodes CASRRQESNQPQHF.

This clonotype has just a few counts. The chain links TRBV7-8 to TRBJ2-7, with a weak D call TRBD2 (5 bases). The V and J ends lost 5 bases and 0 bases respectively, with 14 bases between them. The CDR3 is made up of 15 amino acids. The germline CDR1 and CDR2 sequences are SGHVS and FQNEAQ. As DNA, the CDR3 is TGTGCCAGCAGCCCTGGGGTGGGGAGCTCCTACGAGCAGTACTTC. Protein sequence: CASSPGVGSSYEQYF.

This clonotype was observed many times. This chain links TRBV14 with TRBJ2-3; no clear D gene. Per germline, CDR1 SGHDN and CDR2 FVKESK. The CDR3 spans 17 residues. Trimming removed 5 bases at V and 1 base at J, with 19 bases between. CDR3 in amino acids: CASSASRTFLGTDTQYF. The CDR3 bases are TGTGCCAGCAGCGCTTCTCGGACGTTTCTCGGCACAGATACGCAGTATTTT.

This rearrangement joins TRBV6-6 to TRBJ2-3, with D perhaps matching TRBD1 (6 bases). Germline V gene lookup returns CDR1 MNHNY and CDR2 SVGAGI (reference sequence). V was clipped by 2 bases and J by 0 bases, with 9 bases between them. This CDR3 is built from 15 residues. Here the CDR3 DNA reads TGTGCCAGCAGTTACAACGGACAGAGCACAGATACGCAGTATTTT. Translation gives CASSYNGQSTDTQYF.

The rearrangement joins TRBV2 to TRBJ1-2; 10 positions agree with TRBD1. Germline values: CDR1 SNHLY, CDR2 FYNNEI. V gave up 11 bases and J gave up 4 bases; unmatched junction bases: 7. The CDR3 is 13 residues long. The CDR3 loop reads CAGRDRGFYGYTF. As DNA, the CDR3 is TGTGCCGGTCGGGACAGGGGCTTCTATGGCTACACCTTC.

This clonotype came up a few times. J is TRBJ2-3 and V is TRBV20-1; 10 bases map to TRBD1. This CDR3 is built from 15 residues. CDR1 is DFQATT, CDR2 SNEGSKA, per germline (reference sequence). The V gene end was trimmed by 6 bases and the J gene end by 6 bases; junction bases not matched to a gene: 12. CDR3 loop: CSASVEDRGTDTQYF. The CDR3 DNA reads as TGCAGTGCCAGCGTGGAGGACAGGGGGACCGATACGCAGTATTTT.

The sample holds many counts of this clonotype. V usage is TRBV7-2 and J usage is TRBJ2-3; D gene ambiguous. Trimming shortened V by 3 bases and J by 1 base, and 8 bases separated the two germline ends. The germline gives CDR1 SGHTA, CDR2 FQGNSA. The CDR3 is 14 amino acids. The CDR3 loop is CASSFSWGTDTQYF. The CDR3 DNA sequence: TGTGCCAGCAGCTTCTCGTGGGGCACAGATACGCAGTATTTT.

The gene calls are TRBV7-3 and TRBJ2-3; 15 positions agree with TRBD2. The V and J ends lost 5 bases and 2 bases, in that order; junction bases with no gene match: 8. The CDR3 covers 18 residues. CDR1 and CDR2 (germline): SGHTA, FQGTGA. CDR3: CASSPLGTSGGNTDTQYF. The CDR3 DNA is TGTGCCAGCAGCCCTTTAGGGACTAGCGGGGGGAACACAGATACGCAGTATTTT.

This chain links TRBV10-3 with TRBJ1-3; TRBD1 is a possible D gene (6 bases). V dropped 0 bases and J dropped 4 bases, with 13 bases sitting between them. Germline V gives CDR1 ENHRY, CDR2 SYGVKD. The CDR3 extends over 16 amino acids. The CDR3 nucleotides are TGTGCCATCAGTGAGTCAACAGGGATTGGAGGAAACACCATATATTTT. Its protein product is CAISESTGIGGNTIYF.

This clonotype turned up a few times. The chain combines TRBV27 with TRBJ2-1; 10 nucleotides align to TRBD2. CDR3 length: 14 residues. J was trimmed by 7 bases and V by 7 bases; bases with no gene match: 7. The germline V gene has CDR1 MNHEY and CDR2 SMNVEV (reference sequence). The CDR3 is CASIKRGGPNEQFF. CDR3 nucleotide sequence: TGTGCCAGCATTAAGCGGGGGGGCCCAAATGAGCAGTTCTTC.

This clonotype was picked up many times. CDR3 DNA sequence: TGTGCCAGCAGTTTATCGGGCCAGACCCGTCATACGCAGTATTTT. Its translation is CASSLSGQTRHTQYF. The rearrangement uses TRBV6-5 and TRBJ2-3; no reliable D call. CDR1 MNHEY and CDR2 SVGAGI come from the germline V gene. Trimming removed 4 bases at V and 7 bases at J, with 18 bases between. This CDR3 spans 15 amino acids.

The chain uses TRBV20-1 and TRBJ1-6; 8 bases are a match to TRBD1. The germline CDR1 and CDR2 sequences are DFQATT and SNEGSKA (reference sequence). The junction had 4 bases not matched to a gene; V was cut back by 6 bases and J by 6 bases. The CDR3 spans 13 residues. CDR3 nucleotides: TGCAGTGCGCCGACAGGGGTTAATTCACCCCTCCACTTT. It encodes CSAPTGVNSPLHF.

This clonotype was picked up many times. This sequence joins TRBV7-8 and TRBJ2-1; D remains unclear. The CDR3 is made up of 11 amino acids. Germline CDR1 SGHVS, CDR2 FQNEAQ. With 5 bases removed from V and 6 bases from J, the gap between germline ends came to 5 bases. DNA for the CDR3: TGTGCCAGCAGCCCCATCAATGAGCAGTTCTTC. Residues: CASSPINEQFF.

This clonotype was counted at least ten times. The gene calls are TRBV9 and TRBJ2-1; D uncertain. There are 9 residues in the CDR3. Deletions cut 0 bases from V and 14 bases from J, with 3 bases between. The germline CDR1 and CDR2 sequences are SGDLS and YYNGEE. The CDR3 sequence: CASSVVKFF. The CDR3 DNA is TGTGCCAGCAGCGTAGTTAAGTTCTTC.